These T cell receptor beta chains were read from a single sample in a study of blood T cell dynamics during melanoma immunotherapy. Only in-frame clones appear in the TCRdb table, and some are missing; sequencing was by immunoSEQ multiplex PCR. Seen here are around 20,000 clones, roughly 89% observed once, and the top ten hold more than 0.9%. Source: blood, taken from a patient treated with checkpoint blockade. These TCRs come from a human donor with melanoma. CDR3s include the opening cysteine and the closing phenylalanine or tryptophan. Clone size is shown for a subset of rows, as once, few, many or a class of expanded clone.

abundance | v_gene | CDR3aa
- | TRBV5-1 | CASSFRSASDEQFF
- | TRBV7-7 | CASSQGGEQYF
- | TRBV5-1 | CASSLEISSYGYTF
- | TRBV27 | CASSLIGANTEAFF
few | TRBV19 | CASSIERGTGELFF
- | TRBV7-8 | CASSPSGLAGGPYEQYF
few | TRBV18 | CASSPSEAGRREQYF
- | TRBV19 | CASSIGGQPGNTIYF
once | TRBV7-2 | CASSLGSFNAPQHF
- | TRBV27 | CASSFRDSGNTIYF
- | TRBV9 | CASSVGTGGKQETQYF
few | TRBV11-2 | CASSLDRGSYNEQFF
few | TRBV10-2 | CASSESGGSQHF
- | TRBV15 | CATSRVGNGGGYTF
- | TRBV5-8 | CANSDSEAFF
- | TRBV11-2 | CASSRPGFTYEQFF
- | TRBV28 | CASSLTPAAGENIQYF
- | TRBV4-1 | CASSRPGDSPYEQYF
- | TRBV7-9 | CASSGGTGINEKLFF
- | TRBV7-9 | CASSLGVGGETQYF
- | TRBV7-2 | CASSLDGWHTEAFF
few | TRBV19 | CASTRTENTEAFF
- | TRBV18 | CASSRLGSYNEQFF
- | TRBV2 | CASRRDRGNQPQHF
few | TRBV19 | CASRGALNSNQPQHF
few | TRBV7-9 | CASSPQGATYEQYF
- | TRBV19 | CASRFTGMNQPQHF
- | TRBV28 | CASSAPPLLYF
- | TRBV7-9 | CASSLGGNGGYTF
- | TRBV7-3 | CASSLGREGNTQYF
- | TRBV5-1 | CASRDSGGLDVDTQYF
- | TRBV18 | CASSPIFSTLSYEQYF
- | TRBV7-8 | CATGTDSNQPQHF
- | TRBV7-3 | CASSHYEDSENTEAFF
- | TRBV30 | CAWGGNTEAFF
- | TRBV19 | CASSGSQGNQPQHF
- | TRBV7-2 | CASTLAAASGYNEQFF
once | TRBV5-4 | CASRSGTANSPLHF
- | TRBV5-8 | CASSFMDRHQPQHF
few | TRBV29-1 | CSGRTGNTEAFF
- | TRBV7-8 | CASSFPGQSYYEQYF
- | TRBV30 | CAWTRTAQETQYF
- | TRBV14 | CASSQRYEQYF
- | TRBV19 | CASSEGGANTEAFF
- | TRBV6-6 | CASTLTGGQNTEAFF
- | TRBV21-1 | CASSMRDRYTDTQYF
- | TRBV11-3 | CASSSTAYQETQYF
few | TRBV10-3 | CASRQDKAGITLHF
- | TRBV18 | CASSPYGQQETQYF
- | TRBV12-1 | CAIPDLSGYTF
- | TRBV6-6 | CASSLKRGETQYF
- | TRBV27 | CASSLSPGVNGYTF
few | TRBV4-2 | CASSQGTRFGQPQHF